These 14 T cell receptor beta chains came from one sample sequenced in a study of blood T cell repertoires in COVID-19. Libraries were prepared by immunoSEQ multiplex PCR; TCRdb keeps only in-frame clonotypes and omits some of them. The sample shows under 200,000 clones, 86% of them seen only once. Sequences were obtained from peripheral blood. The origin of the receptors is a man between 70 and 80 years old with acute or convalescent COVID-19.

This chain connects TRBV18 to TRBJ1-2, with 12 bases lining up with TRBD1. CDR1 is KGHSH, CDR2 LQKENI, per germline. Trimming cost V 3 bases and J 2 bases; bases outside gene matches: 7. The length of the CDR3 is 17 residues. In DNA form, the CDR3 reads TGTGCCAGCTCACCGTGGGGACAGGGGGCCATGAACTATGGCTACACCTTC. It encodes CASSPWGQGAMNYGYTF.

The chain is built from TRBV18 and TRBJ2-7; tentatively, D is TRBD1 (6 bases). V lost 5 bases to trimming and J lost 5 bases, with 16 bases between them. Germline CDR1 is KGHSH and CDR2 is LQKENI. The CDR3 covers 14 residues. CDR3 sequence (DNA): TGTGCCAGCTCATTGACCAGGGGTGGGAACGAGCAGTACTTC. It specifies CASSLTRGGNEQYF.

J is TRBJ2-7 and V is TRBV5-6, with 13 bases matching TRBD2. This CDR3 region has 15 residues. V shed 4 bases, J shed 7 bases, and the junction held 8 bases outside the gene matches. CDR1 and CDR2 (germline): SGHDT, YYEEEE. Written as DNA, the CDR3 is TGTGCCAGCAGCGAGGGGACTAGCGGGGAGAGGGAGCAGTACTTC. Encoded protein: CASSEGTSGEREQYF.

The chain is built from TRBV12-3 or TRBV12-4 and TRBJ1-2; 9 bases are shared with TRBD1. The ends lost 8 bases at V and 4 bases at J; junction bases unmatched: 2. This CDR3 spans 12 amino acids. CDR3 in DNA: TGTGCCAGCGGGGGACAGGGCTATGGCTACACCTTC. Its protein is CASGGQGYGYTF.

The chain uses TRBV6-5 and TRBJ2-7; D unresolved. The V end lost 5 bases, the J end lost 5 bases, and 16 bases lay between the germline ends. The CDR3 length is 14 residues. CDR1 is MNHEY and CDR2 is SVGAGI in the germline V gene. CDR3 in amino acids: CASSPPGRTHEQYF. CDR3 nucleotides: TGTGCCAGCAGTCCCCCGGGTCGCACCCACGAGCAGTACTTC.

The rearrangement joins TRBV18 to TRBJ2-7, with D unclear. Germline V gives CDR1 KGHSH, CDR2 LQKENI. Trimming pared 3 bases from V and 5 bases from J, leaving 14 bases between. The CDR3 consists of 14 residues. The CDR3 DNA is TGTGCCAGCTCACCGATGAGGCCCACGGACGAGCAGTACTTC. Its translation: CASSPMRPTDEQYF.

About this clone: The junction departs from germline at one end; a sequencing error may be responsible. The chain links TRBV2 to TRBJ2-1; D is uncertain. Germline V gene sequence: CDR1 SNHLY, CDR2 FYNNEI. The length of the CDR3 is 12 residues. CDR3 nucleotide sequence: TGTGCCAGCAGCGAAGATTACTTAGAGCAGTTCTTC. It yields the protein CASSEDYLEQFF.

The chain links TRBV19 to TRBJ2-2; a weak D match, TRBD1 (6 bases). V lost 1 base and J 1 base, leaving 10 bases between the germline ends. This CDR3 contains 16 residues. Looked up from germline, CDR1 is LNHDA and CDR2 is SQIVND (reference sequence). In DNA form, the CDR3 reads TGTGCCAGTAGTATAGCCCAGGGGATGAACACCGGGGAGCTGTTTTTT. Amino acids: CASSIAQGMNTGELFF. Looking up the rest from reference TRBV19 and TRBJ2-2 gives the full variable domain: DGGITQSPKYLFRKEGQNVTLSCEQNLNHDAMYWYRQDPGQGLRLIYYSQIVNDFQKGDIAEGYSVSREKKESFPLTVTSAQKNPTAFYLCASSIAQGMNTGELFFGEGSRLTVL.

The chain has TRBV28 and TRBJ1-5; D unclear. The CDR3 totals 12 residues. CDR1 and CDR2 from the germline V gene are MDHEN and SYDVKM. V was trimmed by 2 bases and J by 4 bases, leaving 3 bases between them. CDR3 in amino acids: CASSLHNQPQHF. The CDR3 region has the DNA TGTGCCAGCAGTTTACATAATCAGCCCCAGCATTTT.

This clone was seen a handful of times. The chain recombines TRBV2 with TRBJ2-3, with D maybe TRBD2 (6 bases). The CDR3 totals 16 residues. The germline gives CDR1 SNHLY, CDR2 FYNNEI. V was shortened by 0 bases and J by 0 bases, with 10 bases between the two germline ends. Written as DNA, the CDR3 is TGTGCCAGCAGTGAAGCGCGGGATCCTAGCACAGATACGCAGTATTTT. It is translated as CASSEARDPSTDTQYF.

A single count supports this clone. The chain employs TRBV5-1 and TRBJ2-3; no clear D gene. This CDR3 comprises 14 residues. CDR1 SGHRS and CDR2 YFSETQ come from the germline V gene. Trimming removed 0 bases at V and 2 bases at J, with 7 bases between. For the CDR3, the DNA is TGCGCCAGCAGCTTGGATGTCTTCACAGATACGCAGTATTTT. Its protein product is CASSLDVFTDTQYF.

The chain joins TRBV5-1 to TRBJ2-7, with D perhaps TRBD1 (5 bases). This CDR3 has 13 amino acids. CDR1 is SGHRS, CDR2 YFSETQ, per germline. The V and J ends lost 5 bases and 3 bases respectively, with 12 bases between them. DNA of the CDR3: TGCGCCAGCAGTTCTAGGCAGGGCTACGAGCAGTACTTC. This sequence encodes CASSSRQGYEQYF.

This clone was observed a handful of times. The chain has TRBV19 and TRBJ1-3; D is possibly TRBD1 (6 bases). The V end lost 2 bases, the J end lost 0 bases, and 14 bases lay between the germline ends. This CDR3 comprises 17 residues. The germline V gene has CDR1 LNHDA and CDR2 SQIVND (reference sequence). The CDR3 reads CASSIYGGLSSGNTIYF. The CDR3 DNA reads TGTGCCAGTAGTATATACGGGGGGCTATCCTCTGGAAACACCATATATTTT.

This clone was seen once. DNA for the CDR3: TGTGCCAGCAGTTCCGAGGGGGTTCACTATGGCTACACCTTC. It translates to CASSSEGVHYGYTF. The chain joins TRBV28 to TRBJ1-2; D possibly corresponds to TRBD1 (6 bases). V was trimmed by 4 bases and J by 3 bases, leaving 12 bases between them. Germline loops: CDR1 MDHEN, CDR2 SYDVKM. The CDR3 extends over 14 amino acids.